The 24 T cell receptor beta chains below come from one sample, sequenced in a study of tumor T cells in aggressive B-cell lymphoma. Sequenced by immunoSEQ multiplex PCR; TCRdb stores in-frame clones only, minus some. The sample carries 3,800 or so clones, roughly 89% recorded once. The source material was tumor tissue. The receptors were sampled from an adult with diffuse large B cell lymphoma.

V gene TRBV14 combines with J gene TRBJ2-1; D may be TRBD1 (5 bases). Trimming removed 6 bases at V and 7 bases at J, with 13 bases between. The CDR3 extends over 13 amino acids. Germline CDR1 is SGHDN and CDR2 is FVKESK. The CDR3 DNA follows: TGTGCCAGCAGTCGTCAGGGTGGGAATGAGCAGTTCTTC. This gives the protein CASSRQGGNEQFF.

V usage is TRBV19 and J usage is TRBJ1-1, with D unresolved. Germline CDR1 and CDR2: LNHDA and SQIVND (reference sequence). Trimming left V 7 bases short and J 3 bases short, with 15 bases between. CDR3 length: 14 residues. CDR3 sequence reads: CASTDRGRDTEAFF. The CDR3 nucleotides read TGTGCCAGTACCGACCGTGGGCGGGACACTGAAGCTTTCTTT.

The genes are TRBV28 and TRBJ1-5; TRBD1 matches at 8 bases. This CDR3 is built from 14 residues. CDR1 is MDHEN and CDR2 is SYDVKM in the germline V gene. The ends lost 8 bases at V and 3 bases at J; junction bases unmatched: 6. The CDR3 sequence: CASRGQAFNQPQHF. The CDR3 coding sequence is TGTGCCAGCCGGGGACAGGCCTTCAATCAGCCCCAGCATTTT.

This chain connects TRBV6-1 to TRBJ1-1, with 8 bases aligning to TRBD1. Germline V lookup: CDR1 MNHNS, CDR2 SASEGT. The CDR3 loop spans 11 amino acids. V shed 5 bases, J shed 11 bases, and the junction held 4 bases outside the gene matches. The CDR3: CASSTTGVAFF. The CDR3 DNA follows: TGTGCCAGCAGTACGACAGGGGTGGCTTTCTTT.

The chain uses TRBV6-5 and TRBJ1-1; unclear D gene. Trimming took 2 bases from V and 4 from J, leaving 8 bases between them. The CDR3 extends over 13 amino acids. Germline values: CDR1 MNHEY, CDR2 SVGAGI. CDR3 sequence (DNA): TGTGCCAGCAGTTACACGAGTTTCACTGAAGCTTTCTTT. Translating gives CASSYTSFTEAFF.

CDR3 residues: CASSLGGFDNQPQHF. CDR3 in DNA: TGTGCCAGCAGCCTCGGCGGTTTCGACAATCAGCCCCAGCATTTT. This chain joins TRBV7-8 and TRBJ1-5; no clear D gene. Germline lookup yields CDR1 SGHVS and CDR2 FQNEAQ. The CDR3 is made up of 15 amino acids. The V end was cut by 5 bases, the J end by 3 bases, with 14 bases between.

The CDR3 loop is CASSLSYRGSPHYGYTF. CDR3 nucleotides: TGTGCCAGCAGTTTATCGTACAGGGGGTCACCCCACTATGGCTACACCTTC. The J gene is TRBJ1-2, the V gene TRBV27; 8 bases are shared with TRBD1. Germline CDR1 is MNHEY and CDR2 is SMNVEV (reference sequence). The CDR3 is 17 amino acids. V lost 0 bases and J lost 3; bases outside the gene matches: 9.

Note on this clone: Other DNA sequences of this sample code for an identical CDR3. The chain combines TRBV5-6 with TRBJ1-2, with D maybe TRBD1 (6 bases). The germline V gene encodes CDR1 SGHDT and CDR2 YYEEEE. The CDR3 totals 14 residues. V shed 0 bases and J shed 0 bases, with 6 bases lying between them. This CDR3 is CASSLGTANYGYTF. The CDR3 bases are TGTGCCAGCAGCTTGGGGACAGCTAACTATGGCTACACCTTC. Based on the CDR3 plus reference TRBV5-6 and TRBJ1-2, the full variable domain is DAGVTQSPTHLIKTRGQQVTLRCSPKSGHDTVSWYQQALGQGPQFIFQYYEEEERQRGNFPDRFSGHQFPNYSSELNVNALLLGDSALYLCASSLGTANYGYTFGSGTRLTVV.

The DNA of the CDR3 is TGTGCCAGCGACACCCCTGTGAAAGGTTTAAATGAAAAACTGTTTTTT. It is translated as CASDTPVKGLNEKLFF. This rearrangement joins TRBV28 to TRBJ1-4, with D unresolved. The CDR3 is 16 amino acids. CDR1 is MDHEN and CDR2 is SYDVKM in the germline V gene. V gave up 8 bases and J gave up 5 bases, with 21 bases separating them. The full variable domain, its missing parts supplied by reference TRBV28 and TRBJ1-4, is DVKVTQSSRYLVKRTGEKVFLECVQDMDHENMFWYRQDPGLGLRLIYFSYDVKMKEKGDIPEGYSVSREKKERFSLILESASTNQTSMYLCASDTPVKGLNEKLFFGSGTQLSVL.

The chain couples TRBV5-1 to TRBJ2-2, with D possibly being TRBD1 (6 bases). CDR1 and CDR2 from the germline V gene are SGHRS and YFSETQ. The CDR3 extends over 16 amino acids. The ends were cut back, 2 bases at V and 5 bases at J, with 16 bases in the middle. CDR3 DNA sequence: TGCGCCAGCAGCTTCGCGACAGGCGACCTAACCGGGGAGCTGTTTTTT. It codes for CASSFATGDLTGELFF.

CDR3 protein: CASSQEGGSAEAFF. The CDR3 DNA reads TGCGCCAGCAGCCAAGAAGGAGGGAGCGCTGAAGCTTTCTTT. V is TRBV4-3 and J is TRBJ1-1, with D uncertain. The CDR3 consists of 14 residues. CDR1 and CDR2 (germline): LGHNA, YSLEER. Trimming took off 0 bases at V and 6 bases at J, with 11 bases between the two ends.

On this clone: The junction and the germline gene differ at one end; a read error may be behind it. The J gene is TRBJ1-6, the V gene TRBV18, with D uncertain. Germline V gene data show CDR1 as KGHSH and CDR2 as LQKENI. The CDR3 loop spans 15 amino acids. The CDR3 DNA follows: TGTGCCAGCTCATCGGGGAGTTTAGATAATTCACCCCTCTACTTT. The encoded protein is CASSSGSLDNSPLYF.

V is TRBV7-9 and J is TRBJ2-7; D is perhaps TRBD2 (6 bases). The CDR3 sequence is 16 residues long. In germline, CDR1 is SEHNR, CDR2 FQNEAQ (reference sequence). V dropped 1 base and J dropped 0 bases, with 13 bases sitting between them. The CDR3 region has the DNA TGTGCCAGCAGCTTAGTGGGCGGGGTAAGCTCCTACGAGCAGTACTTC. Amino acid sequence: CASSLVGGVSSYEQYF.

This chain connects TRBV7-2 to TRBJ2-5, with D unclear. The germline V and J ends were trimmed by 2 bases and 2 bases, with 9 bases remaining between them. The CDR3 is made up of 14 amino acids. Germline V gene sequence: CDR1 SGHTA, CDR2 FQGNSA. CDR3 coding DNA: TGTGCCAGCAGCTTAAGACTCTTACAAGAGACCCAGTACTTC. Translating it yields CASSLRLLQETQYF.

The chain recombines TRBV20-1 with TRBJ1-2; D remains unclear. The CDR3 is made up of 11 amino acids. Germline V CDR1 and CDR2: DFQATT, SNEGSKA (reference sequence). The ends were cut back, 5 bases at V and 5 bases at J, with 9 bases in the middle. CDR3 sequence reads: CSAPREYGYTF. The CDR3 region has the DNA TGCAGTGCTCCACGGGAATATGGCTACACCTTC.

The chain has TRBV7-2 and TRBJ2-3; 9 bases are shared with TRBD1. The CDR3 is made up of 15 amino acids. Germline V gene sequence: CDR1 SGHTA, CDR2 FQGNSA. V shed 5 bases, J shed 2 bases, and the junction held 5 bases outside the gene matches. CDR3 amino acids: CASSTGTGYTDTQYF. The CDR3 coding sequence is TGTGCCAGCAGCACCGGGACAGGGTACACAGATACGCAGTATTTT.

This chain links TRBV6-1 with TRBJ1-1, with D possibly being TRBD1 (6 bases). Trimming left V 5 bases short and J 7 bases short, with 14 bases between. CDR3 length: 13 amino acids. The germline V gene has CDR1 MNHNS and CDR2 SASEGT. CDR3 residues: CASSSTQGREAFF. For the CDR3, the DNA is TGTGCCAGCAGTTCGACACAGGGACGTGAAGCTTTCTTT.

The rearrangement links TRBV28 to TRBJ1-6, with D unclear. The V end lost 3 bases, the J end lost 3 bases, and 6 bases lay between the germline ends. The length of the CDR3 is 14 residues. The germline gives CDR1 MDHEN, CDR2 SYDVKM. The CDR3 DNA sequence: TGTGCCAGCAGTTTTCCAGACTATAATTCACCCCTCCACTTT. Translating gives CASSFPDYNSPLHF.

The chain recombines TRBV4-3 with TRBJ1-1, with 11 bases matching TRBD1. This CDR3 is built from 17 residues. V was pared by 2 bases and J by 4 bases, with 9 bases of the junction left unmatched. CDR1 is LGHNA, CDR2 YSLEER, per germline. The CDR3 region is CASSQQSIGQGATEAFF. DNA of the CDR3: TGCGCCAGCAGCCAACAGAGTATCGGACAGGGGGCCACTGAAGCTTTCTTT.

This rearrangement joins TRBV6-5 to TRBJ1-2, with TRBD1 matching over 8 bases. There are 16 residues in the CDR3. Trimming cost V 0 bases and J 5 bases; bases outside gene matches: 8. Germline lookup yields CDR1 MNHEY and CDR2 SVGAGI. CDR3 protein: CASSYSIYGTGYGYTF. CDR3 nucleotide sequence: TGTGCCAGCAGTTACTCGATCTACGGGACAGGTTATGGCTACACCTTC.

The chain has TRBV5-1 and TRBJ2-3; 10 nucleotides align to TRBD2. V dropped 0 bases and J dropped 2; count of bases not matched to a gene: 6. The CDR3 contains 17 residues. The germline V gene encodes CDR1 SGHRS and CDR2 YFSETQ. CDR3 loop: CASSLGLAGGFTDTQYF. As DNA, the CDR3 is TGCGCCAGCAGCTTGGGGTTAGCGGGGGGCTTCACAGATACGCAGTATTTT. Looking up the rest from reference TRBV5-1 and TRBJ2-3 gives the full variable domain: KAGVTQTPRYLIKTRGQQVTLSCSPISGHRSVSWYQQTPGQGLQFLFEYFSETQRNKGNFPGRFSGRQFSNSRSEMNVSTLELGDSALYLCASSLGLAGGFTDTQYFGPGTRLTVL.

The chain combines TRBV19 with TRBJ1-1; 11 nucleotides agree with TRBD1. The CDR3 has 13 residues. Germline CDR1 LNHDA, CDR2 SQIVND (reference sequence). The V gene end was trimmed by 5 bases and the J gene end by 8 bases; junction bases not matched to a gene: 4. The CDR3 here is CASSPRTGGEAFF. In DNA form, the CDR3 reads TGTGCCAGTAGTCCCCGGACAGGGGGCGAAGCTTTCTTT.

The chain links TRBV5-1 to TRBJ2-5; 7 bases are shared with TRBD2. Germline trimming cut 1 base from V and 5 bases from J; bases unmatched to any gene: 2. This CDR3 spans 13 amino acids. In germline, CDR1 is SGHRS, CDR2 YFSETQ. CDR3 coding DNA: TGCGCCAGCAGCTTGTACGGGGGGGAGACCCAGTACTTC. It yields the protein CASSLYGGETQYF.

V is TRBV19 and J is TRBJ1-5, with 8 bases aligning to TRBD1. V lost 8 bases to trimming and J lost 4 bases; unmatched junction nucleotides: 10. The CDR3 runs to 15 residues. The germline V gene encodes CDR1 LNHDA and CDR2 SQIVND (reference sequence). The CDR3 loop is CASGDRNIRNQPQHF. CDR3 DNA sequence: TGTGCCAGTGGGGACAGGAACATTCGAAATCAGCCCCAGCATTTT.